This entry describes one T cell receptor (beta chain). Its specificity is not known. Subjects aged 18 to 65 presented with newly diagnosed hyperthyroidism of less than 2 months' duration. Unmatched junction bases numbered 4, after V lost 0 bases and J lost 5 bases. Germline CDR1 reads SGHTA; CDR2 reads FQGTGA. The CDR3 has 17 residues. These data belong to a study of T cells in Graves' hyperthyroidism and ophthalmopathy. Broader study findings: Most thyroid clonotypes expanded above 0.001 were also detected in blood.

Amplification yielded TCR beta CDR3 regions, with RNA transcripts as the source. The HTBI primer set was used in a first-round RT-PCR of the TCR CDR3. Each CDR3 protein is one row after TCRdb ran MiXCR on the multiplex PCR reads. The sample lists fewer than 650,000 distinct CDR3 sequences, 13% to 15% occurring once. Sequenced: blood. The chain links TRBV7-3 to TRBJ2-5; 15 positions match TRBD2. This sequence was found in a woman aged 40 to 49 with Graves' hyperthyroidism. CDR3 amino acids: CASSLTGLAGGWETQYF. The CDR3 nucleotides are TGTGCCAGCAGCTTAACGGGACTAGCGGGAGGTTGGGAGACCCAGTACTTC.